This TCR beta chain was profiled in a study of T-cell reconstitution after alpha-beta-depleted transplantation in children. The TCRbeta library was prepared with unique molecular identifiers. TCRdb itself ran the PCR reads through MiXCR, one entry per CDR3 protein. This table holds 190,000 or so distinct CDR3 sequences, just under 6.5% found once. The study, taken as a whole, reports: Surviving thymic progenitors and recipient T cells were the source of high TCRbeta diversity at day 60 in some patients.

On this clonotype itself: What it binds is not known.

Germline V gene sequence: CDR1 SQVTM, CDR2 ANQGSEA. Deletions cut 5 bases from V and 6 bases from J, with 8 bases between. The CDR3 is made up of 11 amino acids. The chain is built from TRBV29-1 and TRBJ2-1; D is uncertain. This clonotype was sampled from a girl under three years old with combined immunodeficiency, due to receive a stem cell transplant. The source material was PBMCs, sampled before TCRalphabeta/CD19-depleted stem cell transplant. CDR3 nucleotide sequence: TGCAGCGTTAGGGCCCCCAATGAGCAGTTCTTC. This translates into CSVRAPNEQFF.